This T cell receptor (beta chain) was documented in a study of T cell repertoires in cytomegalovirus infection. CDR3 length: 19 residues. Germline CDR1 reads SGHVS; CDR2 reads FQNEAQ. Trimming took 2 bases from V and 0 from J; bases not matched to a gene: 12. As regards this clonotype: Its antigen is unidentified.

TCRdb re-derived calls from the reads in MiXCR, one entry per CDR3 protein. The sample contains about 770,000 distinct CDR3 sequences, 25% to 30% of which appear only once. Findings of the study overall: What dominated the ex vivo response were HLA-C-restricted CMV-specific TCR beta clonotypes.

Sequenced here: cultured CD8+ T cells from PBMCs, sampled from culture after CMV antigen stimulation. The rearrangement joins TRBV7-8 to TRBJ2-3; 9 bases match TRBD1. This TCR derives from a human donor in good health (CMV status not recorded). Some clones in this sample may be carry-over from other donors' samples. DNA for the CDR3: TGTGCCAGCAGCTTAACGGGACAGGGTATTTGGGACAGCACAGATACGCAGTATTTT. Translation gives CASSLTGQGIWDSTDTQYF.